Below are 29 T cell receptor beta chains sequenced from a single sample in a study of shared clonotypes between healthy human individuals. Only in-frame clones appear in the TCRdb table, and some are missing; sequencing was by immunoSEQ multiplex PCR. The repertoire includes 950,000 to 1,100,000 clones, approximately 70% of them detected once, and about 1.5% sits in the top ten. The sample taken for sequencing was memory CD4+ T cells sorted from blood. Subset reported: CD45RA-negative fraction. These receptors came from a man between 18 and 29 years old in good health.

This sequence joins TRBV29-1 and TRBJ2-3; 9 nucleotides line up with TRBD2. Germline V gives CDR1 SQVTM, CDR2 ANQGSEA. Trimming cost V 4 bases and J 0 bases; bases outside gene matches: 5. The CDR3 is made up of 15 amino acids. CDR3 amino acids: CSVVVAGGSTDTQYF. The CDR3 DNA reads TGCAGCGTTGTCGTTGCGGGGGGGAGCACAGATACGCAGTATTTT.

As concerns this clone: The identical CDR3 is also encoded by other nucleotide sequences in the sample. The rearrangement uses TRBV5-1 and TRBJ2-6; 7 bases match TRBD1. The CDR3 loop spans 15 amino acids. The V gene end was trimmed by 3 bases and the J gene end by 2 bases; junction bases not matched to a gene: 2. CDR1 and CDR2 from the germline V gene are SGHRS and YFSETQ. As DNA, the CDR3 is TGCGCCAGCAGCTCAGGGGGTGCTGGGGCCAACGTCCTGACTTTC. Translation gives CASSSGGAGANVLTF.

The rearrangement uses TRBV2 and TRBJ2-1; 8 nucleotides agree with TRBD1. V shed 8 bases and J 3 bases; nucleotides not matched to a gene: 6. Germline V lookup: CDR1 SNHLY, CDR2 FYNNEI. The CDR3 runs 14 residues. The CDR3: CASQGAGFYNEQFF. CDR3 DNA: TGTGCCAGCCAGGGGGCCGGCTTCTACAATGAGCAGTTCTTC.

The V call is TRBV19, the J call TRBJ2-2; 7 nucleotides line up with TRBD2. CDR3 size: 16 residues. Germline values: CDR1 LNHDA, CDR2 SQIVND (reference sequence). Losses at the gene ends were 3 bases for V and 2 bases for J; bases not matched to a gene: 6. As DNA, the CDR3 is TGTGCCAGTAGTATGAAGACTAGCAGTAACACCGGGGAGCTGTTTTTT. It codes for CASSMKTSSNTGELFF.

The rearrangement uses TRBV6-1 and TRBJ1-2; perhaps TRBD1 as D (6 bases). CDR1 and CDR2 (germline): MNHNS, SASEGT. The CDR3 sequence is 16 residues long. V was shortened by 4 bases and J by 8 bases, with 23 bases between the two germline ends. The CDR3 bases are TGTGCCAGCAGTGCGCGACCACAGGGTAGTAGGATCGGCTACACCTTC. It is translated as CASSARPQGSRIGYTF.

Only a few counts were recorded for this clone. This specimen includes other DNA sequences encoding the same CDR3. The rearrangement joins TRBV5-4 to TRBJ1-5; D is uncertain. V was cut by 3 bases and J by 0 bases, with 10 bases left in between. The germline CDR1 and CDR2 sequences are SGHNT and YYREEE (reference sequence). This CDR3 is built from 15 residues. CDR3 nucleotides: TGTGCCAGCAGCTCGGACGGAGGTAGCAATCAGCCCCAGCATTTT. It encodes CASSSDGGSNQPQHF.

This clone has only a few counts. CDR3 loop: CASNPTVGSGNTIYF. The CDR3 nucleotides read TGTGCCAGCAATCCTACGGTAGGGTCTGGAAACACCATATATTTT. The chain couples TRBV6-1 to TRBJ1-3; D remains ambiguous. Deletions cut 7 bases from V and 1 base from J, with 14 bases between. The CDR3 is 15 residues long. Germline V gives CDR1 MNHNS, CDR2 SASEGT.

The chain employs TRBV4-1 and TRBJ1-3, with a weak D call TRBD1 (5 bases). CDR3 length equals 16 residues. V was pared by 0 bases and J by 2 bases, with 11 bases between. Germline-derived CDR1 and CDR2 are MGHRA and YSYEKL. The CDR3 protein is CASSQDGRATGNTIYF. The DNA for the CDR3 is TGCGCCAGCAGCCAAGATGGCAGGGCTACTGGAAACACCATATATTTT.

The rearrangement links TRBV4-1 to TRBJ2-4; a possible D gene is TRBD2 (5 bases). V was shortened by 2 bases and J by 1 base, with 12 bases between the two germline ends. The germline CDR1 and CDR2 sequences are MGHRA and YSYEKL. The CDR3 runs 16 residues. The CDR3 sequence is CASSQTGNTAKNIQYF. CDR3 bases: TGCGCCAGCAGCCAAACCGGGAATACTGCCAAAAACATTCAGTACTTC.

The chain uses TRBV6-5 and TRBJ1-2, with D possibly TRBD1 on 6 matching bases. V lost 2 bases and J lost 7, with 11 bases in between. This CDR3 spans 13 amino acids. The germline CDR1 and CDR2 sequences are MNHEY and SVGAGI. DNA of the CDR3: TGTGCCAGCAGTTACCTCGGAGGGGGTGGCTACACCTTC. It specifies CASSYLGGGGYTF.

The chain links TRBV7-9 to TRBJ2-3, with 8 bases fitting TRBD2. This CDR3 spans 16 amino acids. V trimming: 5 bases; J trimming: 4 bases; junction bases outside the gene matches: 11. Germline V CDR1 and CDR2: SEHNR, FQNEAQ (reference sequence). CDR3: CASSRGDGRAADTQYF. CDR3 DNA: TGTGCCAGCAGCCGGGGGGACGGGAGGGCAGCAGATACGCAGTATTTT.

The chain links TRBV6-4 to TRBJ2-3; TRBD2 agrees at 7 bases. This CDR3 has 14 amino acids. Germline loops: CDR1 MRHNA, CDR2 SNTAGT. The V gene end was trimmed by 6 bases and the J gene end by 1 base; junction bases not matched to a gene: 4. CDR3 DNA sequence: TGTGCCAGCAGGGCGGGGGTCGGCACAGATACGCAGTATTTT. This codes for CASRAGVGTDTQYF.

The rearrangement links TRBV11-2 to TRBJ1-2, with D possibly TRBD1 on 6 matching bases. CDR3 size: 13 residues. The V end lost 0 bases, the J end lost 10 bases, and 12 bases lay between the germline ends. Germline assignment: CDR1 SGHAT and CDR2 FQNNGV. As DNA, the CDR3 is TGTGCCAGCAGCTTAGACCTTGGACAGATCTACACCTTC. Protein sequence: CASSLDLGQIYTF.

This chain uses TRBV19 with TRBJ2-2, with D possibly TRBD2 on 6 matching bases. The CDR3 runs to 16 residues. Between the trimmed V and J ends, which lost 3 bases and 4 bases, there was a span of 15 bases. Germline V gene data show CDR1 as LNHDA and CDR2 as SQIVND (reference sequence). The CDR3 coding sequence is TGTGCCAGTAGTATTCAAACGGGAGCGGGCACCGGGGAGCTGTTTTTT. Translated: CASSIQTGAGTGELFF.

The chain links TRBV6-5 to TRBJ2-1; no firm D call. V lost 2 bases and J 12 bases, leaving 14 bases between the germline ends. The CDR3 length is 13 residues. Germline V gene lookup returns CDR1 MNHEY and CDR2 SVGAGI. CDR3 sequence reads: CASSYRLSQAQFF. In DNA, the CDR3 is TGTGCCAGCAGTTACCGTCTATCCCAGGCGCAGTTCTTC.

The chain employs TRBV6-1 and TRBJ1-5, with D unclear. Trimming shortened V by 2 bases and J by 3 bases, and 5 bases separated the two germline ends. The CDR3 contains 13 residues. Germline V lookup: CDR1 MNHNS, CDR2 SASEGT. CDR3 region: CASSEMINQPQHF. DNA of the CDR3: TGTGCCAGCAGTGAAATGATCAATCAGCCCCAGCATTTT.

The chain recombines TRBV2 with TRBJ1-5; D gene unclear. CDR1 and CDR2 (germline): SNHLY, FYNNEI. CDR3 length: 15 residues. The V and J ends lost 3 bases and 0 bases respectively, with 9 bases between them. CDR3 bases: TGTGCCAGCAGTGAGGGGTCCATTAGCAATCAGCCCCAGCATTTT. Encoded protein: CASSEGSISNQPQHF.

The chain carries TRBV28 and TRBJ2-7; 13 bases fit TRBD2. The germline gives CDR1 MDHEN, CDR2 SYDVKM. CDR3 length equals 17 residues. The junction had 8 bases not matched to a gene; V was cut back by 1 base and J by 5 bases. CDR3 nucleotides: TGTGCCAGCAGTTTATCCGTAACGGGACTAGCGGGGAACGAGCAGTACTTC. Translating gives CASSLSVTGLAGNEQYF.

CDR3 bases: TGTGCCAGCAGTTTTGGGCGGATCTCTGGGGCCAACGTCCTGACTTTC. This translates into CASSFGRISGANVLTF. V and J are TRBV27 and TRBJ2-6; D unresolved. In germline, CDR1 is MNHEY, CDR2 SMNVEV (reference sequence). V was trimmed by 3 bases and J by 0 bases, leaving 9 bases between them. This CDR3 spans 16 amino acids.

This clone was detected only once. The rearrangement joins TRBV18 to TRBJ1-3; TRBD1 matches at 7 bases. This CDR3 has 15 amino acids. V dropped 6 bases and J dropped 4; count of bases not matched to a gene: 9. Germline-derived CDR1 and CDR2 are KGHSH and LQKENI. The CDR3 bases are TGTGCCAGCTCCCGAGAGACAGGGACGGGAAACACCATATATTTT. Its translation: CASSRETGTGNTIYF.

In its sample, this clone was seen once. This sequence joins TRBV29-1 and TRBJ1-3, with unresolved D. CDR3 length: 14 residues. Germline V gene sequence: CDR1 SQVTM, CDR2 ANQGSEA. V was pared by 3 bases and J by 2 bases, with 11 bases between. The CDR3 is CSVDDGRPGNTIYF. As DNA, the CDR3 is TGCAGCGTTGATGATGGCAGACCTGGAAACACCATATATTTT.

This clone was counted once. The chain carries TRBV19 and TRBJ2-2, with 8 bases fitting TRBD1. This CDR3 spans 15 amino acids. Trimming at V came to 5 bases and at J to 3 bases, leaving 5 bases not matched to a gene. Germline lookup yields CDR1 LNHDA and CDR2 SQIVND (reference sequence). The CDR3 DNA reads TGTGCCAGTAGTTTTGGGACAGGTGACACCGGGGAGCTGTTTTTT. Translated: CASSFGTGDTGELFF.

The chain joins TRBV30 to TRBJ1-4; 8 nucleotides match TRBD1. V lost 0 bases to trimming and J lost 7 bases; unmatched junction nucleotides: 4. CDR1 and CDR2 from the germline V gene are GTSNPN and SVGIG (reference sequence). The CDR3 totals 14 residues. The CDR3 here is CAWSVLQGAEKLFF. CDR3 sequence (DNA): TGTGCCTGGAGTGTACTGCAGGGGGCTGAAAAACTGTTTTTT.

V is TRBV19 and J is TRBJ1-6, with D unclear. Germline V gene lookup returns CDR1 LNHDA and CDR2 SQIVND (reference sequence). CDR3 length: 17 amino acids. The V end lost 6 bases, the J end lost 1 base, and 16 bases lay between the germline ends. CDR3: CASSPQGSGSYNSPLHF. The CDR3 coding sequence is TGTGCCAGTAGCCCGCAAGGGTCTGGATCCTATAATTCACCCCTCCACTTT.

CDR3 DNA: TGTGCCAGCAGCTTGACAGGGATAACTGAAGCTTTCTTT. It encodes CASSLTGITEAFF. The chain is built from TRBV5-6 and TRBJ1-1; a possible D gene is TRBD1 (6 bases). The V end was cut by 1 base, the J end by 5 bases, with 9 bases between. CDR1 is SGHDT and CDR2 is YYEEEE in the germline V gene. The length of the CDR3 is 13 residues.

The chain joins TRBV5-4 to TRBJ2-5, with D maybe TRBD2 (5 bases). V gave up 4 bases and J gave up 3 bases, with 10 bases separating them. The CDR3 covers 13 residues. The germline V gene encodes CDR1 SGHNT and CDR2 YYREEE (reference sequence). As DNA, the CDR3 is TGTGCCAGCAGCCGAGCCGGGGAAGAGACCCAGTACTTC. Translation: CASSRAGEETQYF.

The genes are TRBV2 and TRBJ2-1, with TRBD2 identical over 8 bases. The CDR3 consists of 15 residues. Germline trimming cut 6 bases from V and 9 bases from J; bases unmatched to any gene: 13. Germline V gives CDR1 SNHLY, CDR2 FYNNEI. The chain's CDR3 is CASSPAPAGEGEQFF. CDR3 nucleotides: TGTGCCAGCAGCCCCGCCCCAGCGGGAGAGGGTGAGCAGTTCTTC.

The genes are TRBV29-1 and TRBJ2-1; 9 bases agree with TRBD1. The J segment lost 10 bases and the V segment lost 5 bases, leaving 15 bases of the junction unmatched. The CDR3 consists of 15 residues. Germline V lookup: CDR1 SQVTM, CDR2 ANQGSEA. As DNA, the CDR3 is TGCAGCGTTTGCCAAGGGACAGGGTCTTTGAGGGAGCAGTTCTTC. This sequence encodes CSVCQGTGSLREQFF.

This clone was detected a few times. The rearrangement uses TRBV30 and TRBJ1-1; no firm D call. V lost 1 base and J 7 bases, leaving 16 bases between the germline ends. Looked up from germline, CDR1 is GTSNPN and CDR2 is SVGIG (reference sequence). CDR3 length: 14 residues. The DNA for the CDR3 is TGTGCCTGGAGTGGAATTGGCAGGACGGGTGAAGCTTTCTTT. As protein: CAWSGIGRTGEAFF.